The TCR beta chain described here comes from a study of OX40 agonist ivuxolimab in advanced cancers. As for the study more broadly: The costimulatory receptor OX40 (CD134) was targeted by ivuxolimab, a fully human IgG2 agonistic monoclonal antibody. Intravenous ivuxolimab was administered to patients every 2 weeks at six dose levels: 0.01, 0.1, 0.3, 1.5, 3 and 10 mg/kg. Of the approximately 50 patients in dose escalation, around 19 had hepatocellular carcinoma, around 15 had melanoma, 9 had renal cell carcinoma and 9 had head and neck cancer. In the dose-escalation cohort, about four fifths of patients were male, and the mean age was roughly 56 years with a range of about 20 to 90. Prior anti-PD-1, anti-PD-L1 or anti-CTLA-4 therapy was permitted, and checkpoint inhibitors had been received by around 40% of dose-escalation patients. Partial responses occurred in three dose-escalation patients, of whom one had hepatocellular carcinoma and two had cutaneous melanoma. The point of sequencing TCRbeta in the periphery was to test whether ivuxolimab changed TCR sequence diversity and drove clonal T-cell expansion. The paper reports the monotherapy dose-escalation portion (N of about 54 patients) of the phase I ivuxolimab trial.

Concerning this clone: What antigen it recognizes has not been identified. Base qualities are not at hand, and no much larger clone is one base apart.

Genomic DNA was extracted from sorted cells for sequencing of the TCRbeta CDR3 region. The immunoSEQ Assay was used to sequence the TCRbeta CDR3 regions. Held by TCRdb, this immuneACCESS table contains in-frame sequences only and omits some clones. Under half of the omission traces to an unresolved V gene where checked; the cause of the rest is unknown. In all, the sample holds roughly 48,000 clones, and around 90% of those were seen once. The ten largest clones represent around 48% of the sample. Counted from cysteine to phenylalanine, this CDR3 has 12 amino acids. Only CDR3 DNA is held: 36 bases, read in frame from base 1. From a lookup of the germline V gene, CDR1 and CDR2 are MNHNS and SASEGT. Deletion took 5 bases off V and 5 bases off J, with a span of 9 bases between the germline ends. Patients with autoimmune disease history or receiving systemic immunosuppression were excluded from the trial. Peripheral blood for TCR sequencing was collected from all dose cohorts at baseline, on cycle 4 day 1, and on cycle 7 day 1. The samples were drawn from a first-in-human, open-label, multicenter phase I dose-escalation trial of ivuxolimab. Adults with locally advanced or metastatic head and neck squamous cell, hepatocellular, melanoma or renal cell carcinoma were enrolled in the trial. CD4+ and CD8+ T cells were sorted separately from peripheral blood before TCR sequencing.

The study at large found these results: The antigen specificity of the clonally expanded peripheral T cells was not determined. After ivuxolimab, more expanded clones were found on average in CD8+ T cells than in CD4+ T cells. At doses of 0.1 to 3.0 mg/kg, clonal expansion of both CD4+ and CD8+ blood T cells was observed from baseline to week 6. Partial responders in the 0.1-3.0 mg/kg groups had among the lowest normalized peripheral clonal expansion, especially among CD8+ T cells. Low levels of normalized T-cell clonal expansion were also seen in some patients who did not respond.

The receptor chain draws on TRBV6-1 and TRBJ1-1; the D gene is possibly TRBD1, with 5 bases matching. The TCR sequence derives from an adult with an advanced solid tumor such as melanoma, head and neck, liver or kidney cancer. Source: CD4+ or CD8+ T cells sorted from blood, taken in a trial of the OX40 agonist ivuxolimab. The CDR3 protein sequence reads: CASSFGGTEAFF. The sequenced DNA is TGTGCCAGCAGTTTCGGGGGAACTGAAGCTTTCTTT.